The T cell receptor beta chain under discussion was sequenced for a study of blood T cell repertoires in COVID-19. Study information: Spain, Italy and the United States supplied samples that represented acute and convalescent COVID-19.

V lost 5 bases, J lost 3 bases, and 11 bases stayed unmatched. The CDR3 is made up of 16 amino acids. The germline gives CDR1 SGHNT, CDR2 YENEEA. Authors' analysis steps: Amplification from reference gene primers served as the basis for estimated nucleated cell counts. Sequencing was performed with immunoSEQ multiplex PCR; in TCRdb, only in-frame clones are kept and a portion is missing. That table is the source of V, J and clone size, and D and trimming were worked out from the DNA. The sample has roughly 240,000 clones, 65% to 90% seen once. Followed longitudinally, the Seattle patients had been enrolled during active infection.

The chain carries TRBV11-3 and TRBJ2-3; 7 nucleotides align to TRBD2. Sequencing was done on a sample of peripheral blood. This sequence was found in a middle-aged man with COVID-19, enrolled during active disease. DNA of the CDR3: TGTGCCAGCAGCCCAGCCGGAGGGGAGGGAACAGATACGCAGTATTTT. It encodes CASSPAGGEGTDTQYF.